The rows below give T cell receptor beta chains drawn from one sample of a study of control samples from healthy donors and cancer patients. Method: immunoSEQ multiplex PCR; TCRdb's copy keeps in-frame clones and lacks some. Of 100,000 to 150,000 clones in the sample, under 95% are singletons; the top ten hold 1.5% to 2%. Sequenced input: PBMCs. The receptors come from a middle-aged man with head and neck cancer. Both conserved end residues are part of each CDR3. Some rows mark clone size as missing; the rest say once, few, many or name a class of expanded clone.

CASSIRTGGNGYTF - TRBV5-1
CASSIVNSPYEQYF once TRBV19
CASSLVHSNNSPLHF once TRBV5-5
CAWNGALAVYGYTF - TRBV30
CASSQGGFGELFF - TRBV4-2
CASSFDRSSYEQYF - TRBV7-2
CASSRIRDTSYEQYF - TRBV6-5
CASSLDTGGRTEAFF - TRBV5-1
CASSFRGPSYEQYF - TRBV5-4
CASSLGGTGAHEQYF - TRBV5-1
CASSQAQANYGYTF - TRBV3-1/TRBV3-2
CASSVGGGAGGNEQFF - TRBV9
CSVAGTGITDTQYF - TRBV29-1
CAWGFYGANVLTF - TRBV30
CASSLDLVSGNTIYF few TRBV5-1
CASSLLENTEAFF - TRBV27
CASSQDTRLAGRQETQYF - TRBV14
CASSLTGLAGVETQYF - TRBV5-1
CASGTSFGYTF once TRBV18
CASSPPSGRYLNNEQFF - TRBV19
CASSRIGLSYEQYF - TRBV28
CASRVTPGQGSVSRIYTF - TRBV28
CASSVGPSGAYEQYF few TRBV9
CASSYGNGTATYEQYF - TRBV6-6
CATEPPTAPGELFF - TRBV24-1
CASSYSRGRGNTEAFF - TRBV6-2/TRBV6-3
CASSYGQAGNTIYF - TRBV5-1
CASRDRDPYNEQFF - TRBV6-6
CASSVQGPRHTDTQYF - TRBV3-1/TRBV3-2
CASSYQGPETQYF - TRBV6-2/TRBV6-3
CASSLLAGIQETQYF - TRBV27
CASSLGGDTEAFF - TRBV7-2
CASSVAGSYEQYF - TRBV25-1
CASRAGGLYEQYF once TRBV30
CASSQGLGLSEKLFF - TRBV4-3
CASEGLAGGIGEQFF - TRBV19
CASNTGDAYEQYF - TRBV5-8
CASSFLPGLDEQYF - TRBV11-2
CASSQGQGGGYGYTF - TRBV5-1
CASSKCTGELFF - TRBV21-1
CASSLVTSGGSEQFF - TRBV7-2
CASSFGMAGELFF - TRBV7-2
CASSPRLAGETQYF - TRBV11-2
CASSHDTWGITEAFF - TRBV4-1
CASSRDRAANTQYF - TRBV18
CASSQGHNRFYGYTF - TRBV3-1/TRBV3-2
CASSPRDLYGYTF - TRBV18
CASSGGLDGEKLFF - TRBV9
CASSAHPVVNTEAFF - TRBV9
CASSYDRVHNYGYTF once TRBV6-5
CASKTGGSLNYGYTF - TRBV6-5
CASSHPTGEDYGYTF - TRBV4-2